A single sample is the source of the 24 T cell receptor beta chains below, sequenced in a study of CD8 T cells in ankylosing spondylitis. Study findings and constraints: Ankylosing spondylitis blood appeared to carry a characteristic TCR beta motif of fewer than 10 highly homologous variants.

TCRdb recomputed calls from the 5' RACE reads with MiXCR, one row per CDR3 protein. The sample contains 390,000 or so distinct CDR3 sequences, around 20% of which appear only once. These receptors have no known antigen. The sequenced material came from blood, either unsorted or a sorted T cell fraction (not recorded which). The receptors originated from a male donor with ankylosing spondylitis.

The chain employs TRBV29-1 and TRBJ1-1; D not resolved. Germline V gene sequence: CDR1 SQVTM, CDR2 ANQGSEA. The CDR3 has 13 residues. Trimming took 4 bases from V and 3 from J, leaving 12 bases between them. This chain's CDR3 is CSVVEVMYTEAFF. The CDR3 DNA reads as TGCAGCGTTGTTGAGGTTATGTACACTGAAGCTTTCTTT.

This clonotype was seen a single time. The gene calls are TRBV11-2 and TRBJ2-7; maybe TRBD1 (6 bases). Trimming took 8 bases from V and 2 from J, leaving 13 bases between them. The CDR3 has 13 amino acids. Per germline, CDR1 SGHAT and CDR2 FQNNGV. In DNA form, the CDR3 reads TGTGCCAGCGGCAAGGACAGAACCTACGAGCAGTACTTC. This gives the protein CASGKDRTYEQYF.

This clonotype was picked up a small number of times. The chain employs TRBV2 and TRBJ2-7; D is perhaps TRBD1 or TRBD2 (5 bases each). This CDR3 comprises 13 residues. CDR1 SNHLY and CDR2 FYNNEI come from the germline V gene. Trimming left V 6 bases short and J 3 bases short, with 12 bases between. In DNA, the CDR3 is TGTGCCAGCAGGGGGGTTCGGGGCTACGAGCAGTACTTC. As protein: CASRGVRGYEQYF.

This clonotype was seen a handful of times. The J gene is TRBJ1-4, the V gene TRBV19; TRBD1 matches 9 bases. The CDR3 length is 15 residues. The V and J ends lost 2 bases and 8 bases, in that order; junction bases with no gene match: 6. Germline V gives CDR1 LNHDA, CDR2 SQIVND (reference sequence). The CDR3 sequence: CASSIQKTGGEKLFF. Written as DNA, the CDR3 is TGTGCCAGTAGTATACAAAAGACAGGGGGAGAAAAACTGTTTTTT.

A few counts support this clonotype. The chain is built from TRBV7-9 and TRBJ2-6, with D unresolved. Deletions cut 1 base from V and 0 bases from J, with 7 bases between. Germline V gene sequence: CDR1 SEHNR, CDR2 FQNEAQ (reference sequence). This CDR3 spans 16 amino acids. This CDR3 is CASSLGFHSGANVLTF. DNA for the CDR3: TGTGCCAGCAGCTTAGGATTCCACTCTGGGGCCAACGTCCTGACTTTC. The full variable domain, in which reference TRBV7-9 and TRBJ2-6 provide the parts outside the CDR3, is DTGVSQNPRHKITKRGQNVTFRCDPISEHNRLYWYRQTLGQGPEFLTYFQNEAQLEKSRLLSDRFSAERPKGSFSTLEIQRTEQGDSAMYLCASSLGFHSGANVLTFGAGSRLTVL.

This clonotype was seen repeatedly, ten times or more. The chain couples TRBV2 to TRBJ2-4; D perhaps matches TRBD2 (5 bases). The germline V and J ends were trimmed by 6 bases and 7 bases, with 16 bases remaining between them. The length of the CDR3 is 14 residues. From germline, CDR1 is SNHLY and CDR2 FYNNEI. In DNA, the CDR3 is TGTGCCAGCAGCGCGGAGAGAGGGTACAACATTCAGTACTTC. Encoded protein: CASSAERGYNIQYF.

This clonotype was counted between two and nine times. V usage is TRBV5-6 and J usage is TRBJ2-7; 11 nucleotides agree with TRBD2. The CDR3 covers 15 residues. Germline assignment: CDR1 SGHDT and CDR2 YYEEEE. V dropped 1 base and J dropped 5; count of bases not matched to a gene: 5. The CDR3 DNA sequence: TGTGCCAGCAGCTTGACACTAGCGGGAGCAAACGAGCAGTACTTC. It yields the protein CASSLTLAGANEQYF. Complete variable domain (other parts from reference TRBV5-6 and TRBJ2-7): DAGVTQSPTHLIKTRGQQVTLRCSPKSGHDTVSWYQQALGQGPQFIFQYYEEEERQRGNFPDRFSGHQFPNYSSELNVNALLLGDSALYLCASSLTLAGANEQYFGPGTRLTVT.

The V and J genes are TRBV30 and TRBJ2-5; D call uncertain. Germline V gene data show CDR1 as GTSNPN and CDR2 as SVGIG (reference sequence). Trimming pared 2 bases from V and 5 bases from J, leaving 9 bases between. The CDR3 is made up of 12 amino acids. CDR3 protein: CAWSPSQETQYF. The CDR3 bases are TGTGCCTGGAGTCCATCGCAGGAGACCCAGTACTTC.

The chain recombines TRBV5-1 with TRBJ2-5; TRBD1 might be the D (6 bases). V lost 3 bases and J lost 2, with 8 bases in between. The CDR3 sequence is 13 residues long. Germline V gene lookup returns CDR1 SGHRS and CDR2 YFSETQ. The CDR3 DNA follows: TGCGCCAGCAGCTGGGACACGCAAGAGACCCAGTACTTC. Protein product: CASSWDTQETQYF.

The CDR3, as DNA: TGCAGCGTTGAACCGGCTGCCCGCGAGACCCAGTACTTC. Translating gives CSVEPAARETQYF. The chain carries TRBV29-1 and TRBJ2-5, with D unclear. Germline lookup yields CDR1 SQVTM and CDR2 ANQGSEA. Trimming pared 2 bases from V and 5 bases from J, leaving 12 bases between. There are 13 residues in the CDR3.

The V call is TRBV7-9, the J call TRBJ2-5; 9 bases align to TRBD2. The CDR3 sequence is 14 residues long. Trimming took 8 bases from V and 7 from J; bases not matched to a gene: 11. CDR1 is SEHNR and CDR2 is FQNEAQ in the germline V gene (reference sequence). As DNA, the CDR3 is TGTGCCAGCTCCGCGGGAGGGCCTGGGGGGACCCAGTACTTC. Amino acids: CASSAGGPGGTQYF.

J is TRBJ2-5 and V is TRBV29-1, with TRBD2 as a possible D gene (6 bases). CDR1 and CDR2 (germline): SQVTM, ANQGSEA. The length of the CDR3 is 14 residues. V shed 1 base and J shed 5 bases, with 14 bases lying between them. The CDR3 sequence is CSVEVYPGRETQYF. The DNA of the CDR3 is TGCAGCGTTGAAGTCTACCCAGGGAGGGAGACCCAGTACTTC.

This clonotype has a handful of counts. The rearrangement links TRBV20-1 to TRBJ2-4; D is unresolved. The V end lost 5 bases, the J end lost 0 bases, and 11 bases lay between the germline ends. This CDR3 contains 14 residues. Germline V CDR1 and CDR2: DFQATT, SNEGSKA (reference sequence). CDR3 sequence: CSAPYTLAKNIQYF. DNA for the CDR3: TGCAGTGCTCCCTACACGCTAGCCAAAAACATTCAGTACTTC.

The V call is TRBV7-9, the J call TRBJ2-5; D is perhaps TRBD2 (6 bases). The CDR3 sequence is 13 residues long. Trimming removed 8 bases from V and 0 bases from J, with 10 bases in between. Germline CDR1 reads SEHNR; CDR2 reads FQNEAQ (reference sequence). The CDR3 loop reads CASAWGDQETQYF. The CDR3 DNA sequence: TGTGCCAGCGCGTGGGGGGACCAAGAGACCCAGTACTTC. Complete variable domain (other parts from reference TRBV7-9 and TRBJ2-5): DTGVSQNPRHKITKRGQNVTFRCDPISEHNRLYWYRQTLGQGPEFLTYFQNEAQLEKSRLLSDRFSAERPKGSFSTLEIQRTEQGDSAMYLCASAWGDQETQYFGPGTRLLVL.

This clonotype showed up just a few times. Here the CDR3 reads CASSFIAEGTEAFF. The DNA of the CDR3 is TGTGCCAGCAGCTTTATTGCAGAAGGGACTGAAGCTTTCTTT. The chain is built from TRBV5-8 and TRBJ1-1; unclear D gene. Trimming stripped 2 bases from V and 5 bases from J, with 13 bases between. The CDR3 runs to 14 residues. Germline-derived CDR1 and CDR2 are SGHTS and YDEGEE.

V gene TRBV4-3 combines with J gene TRBJ1-2; possible D gene TRBD1, 6 bases. Per the germline V gene, CDR1 is LGHNA and CDR2 is YSLEER. The germline V and J ends were trimmed by 2 bases and 7 bases, with 20 bases remaining between them. The length of the CDR3 is 16 residues. CDR3 bases: TGCGCCAGCAGCCAACGGGGGAACAGGGCCATTGGTGGCTACACCTTC. Translated, it gives CASSQRGNRAIGGYTF.

The chain recombines TRBV9 with TRBJ2-2; D is possibly TRBD1 (7 bases). CDR1 is SGDLS and CDR2 is YYNGEE in the germline V gene. V was clipped by 4 bases and J by 3 bases, with 16 bases between them. The CDR3 has 16 residues. Written as DNA, the CDR3 is TGTGCCAGCAGCAAAGGAGGGGGCCGACACACCGGGGAGCTGTTTTTT. This encodes CASSKGGGRHTGELFF. Full variable domain (missing parts from reference TRBV9 and TRBJ2-2): DSGVTQTPKHLITATGQRVTLRCSPRSGDLSVYWYQQSLDQGLQFLIQYYNGEERAKGNILERFSAQQFPDLHSELNLSSLELGDSALYFCASSKGGGRHTGELFFGEGSRLTVL.

There are a few counts of this clonotype. J is TRBJ2-4 and V is TRBV28; tentatively, D is TRBD2 (6 bases). The germline V gene encodes CDR1 MDHEN and CDR2 SYDVKM. This CDR3 has 14 residues. V shed 6 bases and J shed 0 bases, with 9 bases lying between them. CDR3: CASRAAGAKNIQYF. DNA of the CDR3: TGTGCCAGCAGGGCAGCGGGAGCCAAAAACATTCAGTACTTC.

The sample holds a few counts of this clonotype. The chain couples TRBV20-1 to TRBJ2-1; 9 bases are shared with TRBD2. Losses at the gene ends were 0 bases for V and 7 bases for J; bases not matched to a gene: 7. The germline V gene has CDR1 DFQATT and CDR2 SNEGSKA (reference sequence). The CDR3 runs to 15 residues. The CDR3 DNA follows: TGCAGTGCTAGAGATCCGGAGACTAGCGGAAATGAGCAGTTCTTC. Protein product: CSARDPETSGNEQFF.

The V gene is TRBV5-1, the J gene TRBJ2-7, with 9 positions matching TRBD1. V trimming: 4 bases; J trimming: 5 bases; junction bases outside the gene matches: 10. CDR1 and CDR2 from the germline V gene are SGHRS and YFSETQ. The CDR3 length is 15 residues. CDR3 nucleotide sequence: TGCGCCAGCAGCCCCGCTCGGGACAGGGCGAACGAGCAGTACTTC. Translation gives CASSPARDRANEQYF.

The chain combines TRBV14 with TRBJ2-1, with TRBD2 matching over 13 bases. The length of the CDR3 is 20 residues. V lost 1 base and J lost 7; bases outside the gene matches: 16. Germline CDR1 is SGHDN and CDR2 is FVKESK. DNA for the CDR3: TGTGCCAGCAGCCAAGTACCGGGACTAGCGGGACTCCCCGGTGGGAATGAGCAGTTCTTC. Translation gives CASSQVPGLAGLPGGNEQFF.

The rearrangement uses TRBV5-5 and TRBJ1-2, with D possibly being TRBD1 (5 bases). V lost 3 bases, J lost 7 bases, and 16 bases lay in between. The CDR3 is 14 residues long. Germline CDR1 SGHKS, CDR2 YYEKEE (reference sequence). CDR3 bases: TGTGCCAGCAGCTATACGGGGACCGGAACTGGCTACACCTTC. Protein sequence: CASSYTGTGTGYTF.

The chain links TRBV28 to TRBJ1-4; 8 bases agree with TRBD1. This CDR3 is 15 amino acids long. Germline trimming cut 5 bases from V and 3 bases from J; bases unmatched to any gene: 5. Germline CDR1 and CDR2: MDHEN and SYDVKM. The CDR3 DNA reads as TGTGCCAGCAGTCCCCAGACAGGGGCTAATGAAAAACTGTTTTTT. As protein: CASSPQTGANEKLFF.

This chain connects TRBV5-1 to TRBJ2-7, with a tentative D call TRBD2 (5 bases). Germline assignment: CDR1 SGHRS and CDR2 YFSETQ. The CDR3 loop spans 11 amino acids. V was trimmed by 5 bases and J by 6 bases, leaving 9 bases between them. The CDR3: CASREEAEQYF. The CDR3 DNA reads as TGCGCCAGCAGAGAGGAGGCCGAGCAGTACTTC.